These 25 T cell receptor beta chains were all obtained from the same sample, sequenced in a study of control samples from healthy donors and cancer patients. The data were produced by immunoSEQ multiplex PCR, yet TCRdb's version contains in-frame clones alone and is incomplete. The table records tens of thousands of clones, 80% of them present only once. The sample comprised blood. These receptors originate from a man between 65 and 85 years old in good health.

The chain employs TRBV28 and TRBJ2-3; 7 bases are a match to TRBD2. The CDR3 contains 19 residues. Per germline, CDR1 MDHEN and CDR2 SYDVKM. The trim removed 3 bases at V and 3 bases at J, leaving 18 bases unmatched. The CDR3 nucleotides are TGTGCCAGCAGTTTCACGGTTAATCGTGGGGGGGTTGCGACAGATACGCAGTATTTT. Translating it yields CASSFTVNRGGVATDTQYF.

The rearrangement uses TRBV5-1 and TRBJ1-1; 7 bases line up with TRBD1. CDR3 length equals 15 residues. Germline CDR1 reads SGHRS; CDR2 reads YFSETQ. J gave up 2 bases and V 1 base, and 5 bases lay outside the gene matches. The chain's CDR3 is CASSLRAGGNTEAFF. The CDR3 bases are TGCGCCAGCAGCTTGCGGGCAGGGGGTAACACTGAAGCTTTCTTT.

V gene TRBV6-5 combines with J gene TRBJ2-1, with a tentative D call TRBD2 (6 bases). This CDR3 has 16 amino acids. V was shortened by 0 bases and J by 0 bases, with 9 bases between the two germline ends. The germline gives CDR1 MNHEY, CDR2 SVGAGI. The CDR3 nucleotides are TGTGCCAGCAGTTACTCGGGAGGAAGCTCCTACAATGAGCAGTTCTTC. It translates to CASSYSGGSSYNEQFF.

The chain employs TRBV7-2 and TRBJ2-5; no reliable D call. With 3 bases removed from V and 2 bases from J, the gap between germline ends came to 10 bases. The germline gives CDR1 SGHTA, CDR2 FQGNSA. CDR3 size: 14 residues. CDR3 region: CASSFNPGQETQYF. DNA for the CDR3: TGTGCCAGCAGCTTTAATCCCGGACAAGAGACCCAGTACTTC.

This clone was recorded once. J is TRBJ1-2 and V is TRBV28; 10 positions agree with TRBD1. There are 13 residues in the CDR3. CDR1 is MDHEN and CDR2 is SYDVKM in the germline V gene. V shed 8 bases, J shed 6 bases, and the junction held 6 bases outside the gene matches. CDR3 region: CASVRDRGNGYTF. The CDR3 bases are TGTGCCAGCGTCAGGGACAGGGGCAATGGCTACACCTTC.

This clone has just one count. This chain joins TRBV9 and TRBJ2-1; D ambiguous. This CDR3 region has 15 residues. Trimming pared 4 bases from V and 1 base from J, leaving 12 bases between. Germline V lookup: CDR1 SGDLS, CDR2 YYNGEE. The DNA of the CDR3 is TGTGCCAGCAGCCCCCAAGGAGAGTCCTACAATGAGCAGTTCTTC. This translates into CASSPQGESYNEQFF.

The chain employs TRBV18 and TRBJ2-1; 10 bases match TRBD1. The CDR3 length is 15 residues. Losses at the gene ends were 3 bases for V and 7 bases for J; bases not matched to a gene: 6. Per the germline V gene, CDR1 is KGHSH and CDR2 is LQKENI. CDR3 amino acids: CASSPGQGMGNEQFF. CDR3 coding DNA: TGTGCCAGCTCACCGGGACAGGGGATGGGAAATGAGCAGTTCTTC.

This clone was seen a single time. The sample contains more than one DNA sequence encoding this CDR3. This chain joins TRBV7-9 and TRBJ1-5, with D unresolved. V was cut by 5 bases and J by 2 bases, with 7 bases left in between. The V gene's germline CDR1 is SEHNR and CDR2 FQNEAQ (reference sequence). The CDR3 has 13 residues. CDR3 nucleotide sequence: TGTGCCAGCAGCCTCTCTGGCAATCAGCCCCAGCATTTT. Translation: CASSLSGNQPQHF.

The table lists this clone with a count of one. The rearrangement uses TRBV19 and TRBJ2-7, with TRBD1 identical over 12 bases. Germline V CDR1 and CDR2: LNHDA, SQIVND (reference sequence). The CDR3 is 16 residues long. The V gene end was trimmed by 5 bases and the J gene end by 1 base; junction bases not matched to a gene: 6. DNA of the CDR3: TGTGCCAGTAGTCCCGGGACAGGGGGCAGGTCCTACGAGCAGTACTTC. Translated, it gives CASSPGTGGRSYEQYF.

The CDR3 DNA reads as TGTGCCTCCGGGGGGACAGGGAAGTATGAATCACCCCTCCACTTT. Residues: CASGGTGKYESPLHF. The chain employs TRBV30 and TRBJ1-6, with 9 bases lining up with TRBD1. V lost 7 bases, J lost 10 bases, and 14 bases stayed unmatched. The CDR3 spans 15 residues. CDR1 is GTSNPN and CDR2 is SVGIG in the germline V gene (reference sequence).

The chain's CDR3 is CAISSSPGSEAFF. In nucleotides, the CDR3 is TGTGCCATCAGTTCTTCCCCGGGGTCTGAAGCTTTCTTT. The chain employs TRBV10-3 and TRBJ1-1; D gene ambiguous. Germline V gene lookup returns CDR1 ENHRY and CDR2 SYGVKD. The ends were cut back, 5 bases at V and 6 bases at J, with 13 bases in the middle. The CDR3 contains 13 residues.

The chain carries TRBV4-1 and TRBJ1-3, with 8 nucleotides matching TRBD1. The CDR3 sequence is 17 residues long. Germline V lookup: CDR1 MGHRA, CDR2 YSYEKL. J was trimmed by 2 bases and V by 2 bases; bases with no gene match: 8. The CDR3 nucleotides read TGCGCCAGCAGCCAACCCGACAGGGGATTTACTGGAAACACCATATATTTT. Translation: CASSQPDRGFTGNTIYF.

Points on this clone: This same CDR3 is encoded by further DNA sequences in the sample. The V and J genes are TRBV9 and TRBJ2-5; D possibly uses TRBD1 or TRBD2 (5 bases each). The V end was cut by 0 bases, the J end by 5 bases, with 20 bases between. The CDR3 runs to 17 residues. Per germline, CDR1 SGDLS and CDR2 YYNGEE. Here the CDR3 reads CASSVGASGSLGETQYF. For the CDR3, the DNA is TGTGCCAGCAGCGTAGGAGCTTCAGGGAGCTTGGGCGAGACCCAGTACTTC.

The gene calls are TRBV11-2 and TRBJ2-1, with 7 bases aligning to TRBD2. Germline V gene sequence: CDR1 SGHAT, CDR2 FQNNGV. V lost 4 bases and J lost 6; bases outside the gene matches: 6. This CDR3 has 14 amino acids. CDR3 sequence reads: CASSSPRLANEQFF. CDR3 in DNA: TGTGCCAGCAGCTCCCCCAGACTAGCCAATGAGCAGTTCTTC.

The chain links TRBV29-1 to TRBJ1-2; D may be TRBD1 (6 bases). Between the trimmed V and J ends, which lost 6 bases and 2 bases, there was a span of 13 bases. This CDR3 comprises 13 residues. The germline CDR1 and CDR2 sequences are SQVTM and ANQGSEA. This chain's CDR3 is CSVGRTANYGYTF. The CDR3 DNA is TGCAGCGTGGGTCGGACAGCGAACTATGGCTACACCTTC.

This chain uses TRBV19 with TRBJ1-1, with 9 nucleotides matching TRBD1. Germline V gene sequence: CDR1 LNHDA, CDR2 SQIVND (reference sequence). The CDR3 is 13 amino acids. The V gene end was trimmed by 7 bases and the J gene end by 10 bases; junction bases not matched to a gene: 10. The CDR3 here is CASILTTGGRAFF. Here the CDR3 DNA reads TGTGCCAGTATACTAACTACAGGGGGCAGAGCTTTCTTT.

V usage is TRBV10-3 and J usage is TRBJ2-7, with 9 bases matching TRBD1. Germline V CDR1 and CDR2: ENHRY, SYGVKD. The CDR3 extends over 14 amino acids. The J segment lost 0 bases and the V segment lost 6 bases, leaving 3 bases of the junction unmatched. The CDR3 protein is CAIRGQGTSYEQYF. The CDR3 DNA reads TGTGCCATCAGGGGACAGGGCACCTCCTACGAGCAGTACTTC.

The chain carries TRBV12-3 or TRBV12-4 and TRBJ1-3; D is ambiguous. There are 13 residues in the CDR3. V was shortened by 6 bases and J by 0 bases, with 6 bases between the two germline ends. The CDR3 DNA sequence: TGTGCCAGCAGGCAGTACTCTGGAAACACCATATATTTT. Translation gives CASRQYSGNTIYF.

This clone was found once. This chain links TRBV5-1 with TRBJ1-3; no firm D call. Germline V gene sequence: CDR1 SGHRS, CDR2 YFSETQ. V was clipped by 4 bases and J by 2 bases, with 19 bases between them. The CDR3 totals 17 residues. CDR3 region: CASSHTSSRATGNTIYF. CDR3 coding DNA: TGCGCCAGCAGCCACACATCTTCACGGGCAACTGGAAACACCATATATTTT. The entire variable domain, with the rest obtained from reference TRBV5-1 and TRBJ1-3, is as follows: KAGVTQTPRYLIKTRGQQVTLSCSPISGHRSVSWYQQTPGQGLQFLFEYFSETQRNKGNFPGRFSGRQFSNSRSEMNVSTLELGDSALYLCASSHTSSRATGNTIYFGEGSWLTVV.

The chain is built from TRBV11-2 and TRBJ1-6; D is undetermined. The length of the CDR3 is 12 residues. Germline loops: CDR1 SGHAT, CDR2 FQNNGV. V was trimmed by 3 bases and J by 10 bases, leaving 7 bases between them. The CDR3 reads CASSFSESPLHF. CDR3 sequence (DNA): TGTGCCAGCAGCTTTTCAGAGTCACCCCTCCACTTT.

The J gene is TRBJ1-2, the V gene TRBV5-1; weak D call: TRBD1 (5 bases). The V end was cut by 4 bases, the J end by 7 bases, with 20 bases between. CDR1 and CDR2 (germline): SGHRS, YFSETQ. This CDR3 has 15 amino acids. The CDR3 nucleotides read TGCGCCAGCAGCCCGATGACCGGGGGGTGGAGTGGCTACACCTTC. It codes for CASSPMTGGWSGYTF. The full variable domain, with the rest looked up from reference TRBV5-1 and TRBJ1-2, is KAGVTQTPRYLIKTRGQQVTLSCSPISGHRSVSWYQQTPGQGLQFLFEYFSETQRNKGNFPGRFSGRQFSNSRSEMNVSTLELGDSALYLCASSPMTGGWSGYTFGSGTRLTVV.

This chain joins TRBV13 and TRBJ2-1, with a possible D match to TRBD1 (6 bases). CDR1 is PRHDT, CDR2 FYEKMQ, per germline (reference sequence). Trimming left V 5 bases short and J 8 bases short, with 13 bases between. This CDR3 has 13 residues. The CDR3 reads CASSTTGTDEQFF. The CDR3 coding sequence is TGTGCCAGCAGCACCACAGGGACCGATGAGCAGTTCTTC.

The chain uses TRBV28 and TRBJ2-7; D is uncertain. The length of the CDR3 is 12 residues. CDR1 and CDR2 (germline): MDHEN, SYDVKM. Trimming cost V 3 bases and J 6 bases, with 9 bases left between them. The CDR3 is CASSLNRVEQYF. The CDR3 nucleotides are TGTGCCAGCAGTTTGAACCGGGTCGAGCAGTACTTC.

This clone has just a few counts. This chain uses TRBV5-1 with TRBJ2-7; weak D call: TRBD2 (6 bases). Looked up from germline, CDR1 is SGHRS and CDR2 is YFSETQ. Deletions cut 2 bases from V and 1 base from J, with 10 bases between. This CDR3 region has 14 residues. The CDR3 DNA reads as TGCGCCAGCAGCTTAAACGGGGGTTCCTACGAGCAGTACTTC. The encoded protein is CASSLNGGSYEQYF.

The V and J genes are TRBV5-6 and TRBJ1-3; D is unresolved. The length of the CDR3 is 14 residues. Germline CDR1 SGHDT, CDR2 YYEEEE. V dropped 2 bases and J dropped 8 bases, with 14 bases sitting between them. CDR3 nucleotides: TGTGCCAGCAGCTTAGGACCGTTGAAAGACACCATATATTTT. Translated: CASSLGPLKDTIYF. The whole variable domain, filled in from reference TRBV5-6 and TRBJ1-3, reads DAGVTQSPTHLIKTRGQQVTLRCSPKSGHDTVSWYQQALGQGPQFIFQYYEEEERQRGNFPDRFSGHQFPNYSSELNVNALLLGDSALYLCASSLGPLKDTIYFGEGSWLTVV.